The next 10 T cell receptor beta chains were all read from a single sample in a study of OX40 agonist ivuxolimab in advanced cancers. The table came from immunoSEQ multiplex PCR; TCRdb's copy has only in-frame clones and leaves some out. Here the sample spans around 38,000 clones, under 85% being singletons. Sequenced material: CD4+ or CD8+ T cells sorted from blood, taken in a trial of the OX40 agonist ivuxolimab. The source of these receptors is an adult with an advanced solid tumor such as melanoma, head and neck, liver or kidney cancer.

The chain recombines TRBV19 with TRBJ2-3, with 8 bases identical to TRBD2. Germline V gives CDR1 LNHDA, CDR2 SQIVND (reference sequence). The CDR3 runs 18 residues. Trimming at V came to 3 bases and at J to 0 bases, leaving 11 bases not matched to a gene. CDR3 loop: CASSMETSGGYSTDTQYF. For the CDR3, the DNA is TGTGCCAGTAGTATGGAAACGAGCGGGGGCTATAGCACAGATACGCAGTATTTT. Based on the CDR3 plus reference TRBV19 and TRBJ2-3, the full variable domain is DGGITQSPKYLFRKEGQNVTLSCEQNLNHDAMYWYRQDPGQGLRLIYYSQIVNDFQKGDIAEGYSVSREKKESFPLTVTSAQKNPTAFYLCASSMETSGGYSTDTQYFGPGTRLTVL.

The chain links TRBV7-9 to TRBJ2-2; 10 nucleotides agree with TRBD2. The CDR3 is 15 amino acids. V lost 1 base and J lost 5; bases outside the gene matches: 1. In germline, CDR1 is SEHNR, CDR2 FQNEAQ (reference sequence). Here the CDR3 reads CASSLGLAGTGELFF. CDR3 nucleotide sequence: TGTGCCAGCAGCTTAGGACTAGCGGGTACCGGGGAGCTGTTTTTT.

The chain joins TRBV5-1 to TRBJ2-7, with D possibly TRBD2 on 5 matching bases. The CDR3 totals 15 residues. Germline-derived CDR1 and CDR2 are SGHRS and YFSETQ. V lost 0 bases, J lost 7 bases, and 17 bases lay in between. The CDR3 sequence: CASSLGAGLSGEQYF. The DNA of the CDR3 is TGCGCCAGCAGCTTGGGGGCCGGTCTATCGGGGGAGCAGTACTTC.

V usage is TRBV10-3 and J usage is TRBJ2-7, with TRBD1 identical over 8 bases. This CDR3 spans 12 amino acids. V dropped 10 bases and J dropped 6; count of bases not matched to a gene: 8. Germline V gives CDR1 ENHRY, CDR2 SYGVKD. As DNA, the CDR3 is TGTGCCAGCAGCCGGACAGGGTCCGAGCAGTACTTC. Translating it yields CASSRTGSEQYF.

CDR3 bases: TGTGCCAGCAGTTTATGGAAGGTGCGGGAGGGAAGCACAGATACGCAGTATTTT. It specifies CASSLWKVREGSTDTQYF. The rearrangement uses TRBV28 and TRBJ2-3, with 9 bases fitting TRBD2. Germline CDR1 and CDR2: MDHEN and SYDVKM. J gave up 0 bases and V 0 bases, and 7 bases lay outside the gene matches. This CDR3 is 18 amino acids long. The full variable domain, completed using reference TRBV28 and TRBJ2-3, is DVKVTQSSRYLVKRTGEKVFLECVQDMDHENMFWYRQDPGLGLRLIYFSYDVKMKEKGDIPEGYSVSREKKERFSLILESASTNQTSMYLCASSLWKVREGSTDTQYFGPGTRLTVL.

The CDR3 protein is CASSLESQKRLFF. The CDR3 DNA reads TGTGCCAGCAGCTTAGAGTCCCAAAAGAGACTGTTTTTT. The chain recombines TRBV7-9 with TRBJ1-4; D remains unclear. This CDR3 has 13 residues. The V gene lost 1 base and the J gene lost 13 bases, with 13 bases spanning the gap. From germline, CDR1 is SEHNR and CDR2 FQNEAQ (reference sequence).

This chain uses TRBV11-1 with TRBJ2-5, with D uncertain. This CDR3 comprises 12 residues. Per the germline V gene, CDR1 is SGHAT and CDR2 is FQDESV (reference sequence). V shed 3 bases and J shed 4 bases, with 6 bases lying between them. DNA of the CDR3: TGTGCCAGCAGCTTGTCAGGAGAGACCCAGTACTTC. It is translated as CASSLSGETQYF.

This rearrangement joins TRBV30 to TRBJ2-7; perhaps TRBD2 as D (6 bases). Germline V gives CDR1 GTSNPN, CDR2 SVGIG (reference sequence). This CDR3 region has 16 residues. Between the trimmed V and J ends, which lost 3 bases and 1 base, there was a span of 19 bases. This CDR3 reads CAWSRFRGIFSYEQYF. The CDR3 DNA follows: TGTGCCTGGAGCCGATTTCGGGGGATCTTTTCCTACGAGCAGTACTTC.

A single count supports this clone. The chain links TRBV9 to TRBJ1-3; D remains unclear. The CDR3 length is 14 residues. Germline V lookup: CDR1 SGDLS, CDR2 YYNGEE. V lost 5 bases to trimming and J lost 8 bases, with 17 bases between them. The CDR3 spells CASSSAGSSDTIYF. CDR3 coding DNA: TGTGCCAGCAGTTCAGCGGGGAGCTCTGACACCATATATTTT.

The sample holds a few counts of this clone. J is TRBJ2-7 and V is TRBV5-4, with D possibly matching TRBD1 (5 bases). The CDR3 contains 13 residues. Between the trimmed V and J ends, which lost 7 bases and 6 bases, there was a span of 17 bases. CDR1 SGHNT and CDR2 YYREEE come from the germline V gene (reference sequence). In DNA form, the CDR3 reads TGTGCCAGCCCAATTGGACAATCCCCCGAGCAGTACTTC. It specifies CASPIGQSPEQYF.